The 15 T cell receptor beta chains given below trace back to one sample, sequenced in a study of CD8 T cells in ankylosing spondylitis. TCRdb processed the 5' RACE reads anew with MiXCR; each CDR3 protein has one entry. Counted here are a few hundred thousand distinct CDR3 sequences, roughly a tenth occurring once; the ten biggest clones make up approximately 20%. Specimen: blood, either unsorted or a sorted T cell fraction (not recorded which). The origin of the receptors is a male donor with ankylosing spondylitis or in good health (not recorded which).

Regarding this clonotype: A much larger clone lies one base from this, so it may be a read error. V usage is TRBV7-7 and J usage is TRBJ2-1, with a tentative D call TRBD1 (6 bases). Germline loops: CDR1 SSHAT, CDR2 FNYEAQ (reference sequence). The CDR3 runs 14 residues. CDR3 region: CASSLGQGNNEQFF. CDR3 in DNA: TGTGCTAGCAGCTTAGGCCAGGGGAACAATGAGCAGTTCTTC. The variable domain in full, completed from reference TRBV7-7 and TRBJ2-1, reads GAGVSQSPRYKVTKRGQDVTLRCDPISSHATLYWYQQALGQGPEFLTYFNYEAQPDKSGLPSDRFSAERPEGSISTLTIQRTEQRDSAMYRCASSLGQGNNEQFFGPGTRLTVL.

At least ten counts were recorded for this clonotype. The chain uses TRBV27 and TRBJ2-5; D is perhaps TRBD1 (6 bases). The germline V gene has CDR1 MNHEY and CDR2 SMNVEV (reference sequence). The V end lost 6 bases, the J end lost 8 bases, and 16 bases lay between the germline ends. This CDR3 is built from 13 residues. The CDR3 DNA sequence: TGTGCCAGCAGCCTGACAGGCGAGAGCACCCAGTACTTC. It translates to CASSLTGESTQYF.

The genes are TRBV19 and TRBJ2-1; a weak D match, TRBD2 (6 bases). The CDR3 spans 16 residues. V lost 4 bases, J lost 1 base, and 14 bases lay in between. From germline, CDR1 is LNHDA and CDR2 SQIVND (reference sequence). The CDR3 bases are TGTGCCAGTAGTACCATCACTAGCTCTTCCTACAATGAGCAGTTCTTC. Residues: CASSTITSSSYNEQFF.

This clonotype was observed at least ten times. The genes are TRBV7-2 and TRBJ2-6; D uncertain. The CDR3 has 14 amino acids. CDR1 and CDR2 from the germline V gene are SGHTA and FQGNSA. Trimming removed 3 bases at V and 5 bases at J, with 8 bases between. In DNA, the CDR3 is TGTGCCAGCAGCTTTGGAATGAGGGCCAACGTCCTGACTTTC. Its translation is CASSFGMRANVLTF.

V is TRBV7-9 and J is TRBJ2-3; D might be TRBD2 (7 bases). This CDR3 contains 15 residues. Germline V gene sequence: CDR1 SEHNR, CDR2 FQNEAQ (reference sequence). The chain's CDR3 is CVVTPAGGGADTQYF. The CDR3 coding sequence is TGTGTCGTAACCCCGGCTGGAGGGGGGGCAGATACGCAGTATTTT.

This clonotype was counted at least ten times. The chain carries TRBV7-2 and TRBJ2-2, with D possibly being TRBD1 or TRBD2 (9 bases each). The CDR3 has 16 residues. Germline V lookup: CDR1 SGHTA, CDR2 FQGNSA. V shed 1 base and J shed 7 bases, with 16 bases lying between them. The CDR3, as DNA: TGTGCCAGCAGCTTAGGAGCGGGGGGACAGGGCGGGGAGCTGTTTTTT. Protein product: CASSLGAGGQGGELFF.

The table lists this clonotype with many counts. This chain links TRBV12-3 or TRBV12-4 with TRBJ2-2; the D gene could be TRBD1 or TRBD2 (5 bases each). Deletions cut 8 bases from V and 6 bases from J, with 10 bases between. The length of the CDR3 is 12 residues. In nucleotides, the CDR3 is TGTGCCAGCGGACTCAGGGCCGGGGAGCTGTTTTTT. The encoded protein is CASGLRAGELFF.

This clonotype was seen at least ten times. This chain connects TRBV6-2 or TRBV6-3 to TRBJ2-5, with D perhaps TRBD1 or TRBD2 (5 bases each). Germline loops: CDR1 MNHEY, CDR2 SVGEGT. With 6 bases removed from V and 7 bases from J, the gap between germline ends came to 15 bases. There are 13 residues in the CDR3. The CDR3 DNA is TGTGCCAGCAGCGGGACCGCCTTAGGGACCCAGTACTTC. Encoded protein: CASSGTALGTQYF.

There are a few counts of this clonotype. V is TRBV19 and J is TRBJ1-2, with 12 bases identical to TRBD1. Germline CDR1 is LNHDA and CDR2 is SQIVND (reference sequence). V shed 3 bases and J 7 bases; nucleotides not matched to a gene: 3. The CDR3 is 14 amino acids. The CDR3 nucleotides are TGTGCCAGTAGTATCCGGGACAGGGGGCCTGGCTACACCTTC. It translates to CASSIRDRGPGYTF.

This chain joins TRBV7-2 and TRBJ2-3, with a weak D call TRBD2 (6 bases). This CDR3 has 15 amino acids. The V end lost 1 base, the J end lost 6 bases, and 14 bases lay between the germline ends. Germline V lookup: CDR1 SGHTA, CDR2 FQGNSA. The CDR3 DNA follows: TGTGCCAGCAGCTTAGTATGGGAGGTGGGGGATACGCAGTATTTT. Translating it yields CASSLVWEVGDTQYF.

In this sample, this clonotype turned up a few times. The gene calls are TRBV7-3 and TRBJ2-1, with 10 bases identical to TRBD2. Unmatched junction bases numbered 8, after V lost 6 bases and J lost 6 bases. This CDR3 comprises 15 residues. Germline CDR1 and CDR2: SGHTA and FQGTGA. As DNA, the CDR3 is TGTGCCAGCAGTAAGGGCCTAGCGGGAGCCAATGAGCAGTTCTTC. Amino acid sequence: CASSKGLAGANEQFF.

CDR3: CASSFKSGKNTGELFF. In DNA, the CDR3 is TGTGCCAGCAGCTTTAAGTCGGGGAAGAACACCGGGGAGCTGTTTTTT. The chain is built from TRBV7-2 and TRBJ2-2; TRBD2 might be the D (5 bases). This CDR3 spans 16 amino acids. V was trimmed by 3 bases and J by 1 base, leaving 12 bases between them. Germline V lookup: CDR1 SGHTA, CDR2 FQGNSA.

The chain combines TRBV15 with TRBJ2-3; D gene uncertain. V was clipped by 2 bases and J by 2 bases, with 8 bases between them. Germline V gene lookup returns CDR1 LNHNV and CDR2 YYDKDF (reference sequence). The CDR3 contains 14 residues. In nucleotides, the CDR3 is TGTGCCACCAGCAGACCACACCCCACAGATACGCAGTATTTT. It codes for CATSRPHPTDTQYF.

This clonotype has just a few counts. The rearrangement links TRBV29-1 to TRBJ2-6, with 11 nucleotides matching TRBD1. The CDR3 totals 16 residues. The junction had 4 bases not matched to a gene; V was cut back by 6 bases and J by 0 bases. The germline V gene has CDR1 SQVTM and CDR2 ANQGSEA. CDR3 amino acids: CSVAGQGDSGANVLTF. The CDR3 DNA reads TGCAGCGTGGCGGGACAGGGGGACTCTGGGGCCAACGTCCTGACTTTC.

This clonotype was seen repeatedly, ten times or more. The chain carries TRBV12-3 or TRBV12-4 and TRBJ1-2, with D possibly TRBD1 on 5 matching bases. Between the trimmed V and J ends, which lost 3 bases and 9 bases, there was a span of 11 bases. The CDR3 extends over 12 amino acids. This chain's CDR3 is CASSFGGGSYTF. CDR3 bases: TGTGCCAGCAGTTTCGGGGGAGGGAGCTACACCTTC.